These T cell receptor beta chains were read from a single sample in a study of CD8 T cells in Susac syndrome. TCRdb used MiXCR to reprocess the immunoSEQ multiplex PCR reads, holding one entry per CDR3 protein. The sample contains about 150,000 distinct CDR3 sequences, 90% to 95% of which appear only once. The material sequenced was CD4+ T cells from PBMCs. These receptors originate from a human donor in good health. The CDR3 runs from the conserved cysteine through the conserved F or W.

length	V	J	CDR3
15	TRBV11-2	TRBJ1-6	CASSLGVGTNSPLHF
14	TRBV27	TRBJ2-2	CATSSGWRTGELFF
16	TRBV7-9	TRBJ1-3	CASSRQTQSSGNTIYF
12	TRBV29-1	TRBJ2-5	CSVLVSQETQYF
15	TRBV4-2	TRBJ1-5	CASSQDPGGNQPQHF
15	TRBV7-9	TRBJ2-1	CASSLTGGYYNEQFF
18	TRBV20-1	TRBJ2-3	CSARAPGLTYNAPDTQYF
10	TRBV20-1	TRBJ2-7	CSAGAREQYF
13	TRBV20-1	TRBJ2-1	CSARESVYNEQFF
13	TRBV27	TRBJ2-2	CASSSPGTGELFF
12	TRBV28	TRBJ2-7	CSVGDTHYEQYF
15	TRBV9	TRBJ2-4	CASSGTSGGAGIQYF
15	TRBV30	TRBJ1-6	CAWNPTGGQGSPLHF
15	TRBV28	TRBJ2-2	CASSKEVLNTGELFF
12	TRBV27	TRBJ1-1	CASSFPGAEAFF
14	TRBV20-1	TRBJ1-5	CSATYRTSNQPQHF
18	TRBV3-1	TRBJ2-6	CASSRGLLLSSGANVLTF
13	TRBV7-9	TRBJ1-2	CASSPDRFHGYTF
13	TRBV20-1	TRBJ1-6	CSASTRDRPPLHF
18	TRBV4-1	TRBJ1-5	CASSQSGWGGTSNQPQHF
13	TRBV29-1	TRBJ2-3	CSGGGTSKDTQYF
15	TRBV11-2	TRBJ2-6	CASSQAYSGANVLTF
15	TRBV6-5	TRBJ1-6	CASSPDGRRSSPLHF
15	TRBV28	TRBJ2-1	CASRRSGAAYNEQFF
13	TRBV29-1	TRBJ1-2	CSAKGGTGYGYTF
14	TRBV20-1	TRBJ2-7	CSARDVAETYEQYF
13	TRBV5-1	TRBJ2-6	CASSLLGSNVLTF
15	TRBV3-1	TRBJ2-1	CASSHTGTGGNEQFF
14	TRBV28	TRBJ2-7	CASSSTGGGYEQYF
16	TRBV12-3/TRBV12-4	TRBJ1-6	CASSASGVEDNSPLHF
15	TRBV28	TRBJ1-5	CASIHSQGGNQPQHF
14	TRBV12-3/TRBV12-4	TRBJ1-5	CASKGTAGNQPQHF
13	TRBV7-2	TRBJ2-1	CASSIGTNNEQFF
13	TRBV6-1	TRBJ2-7	CASSEIGANEQYF
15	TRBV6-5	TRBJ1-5	CASSYSGVNNQPQHF
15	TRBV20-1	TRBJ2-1	CSARGVLEGYNEQFF
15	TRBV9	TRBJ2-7	CASSVAGLAGDEQYF
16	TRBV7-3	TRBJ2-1	CASSPRTSGLINEQFF
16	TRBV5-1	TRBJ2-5	CASSLDRRGTGETQYF
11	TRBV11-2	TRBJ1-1	CASSEGRQAFF
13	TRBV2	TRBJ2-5	CASSGTGVETQYF
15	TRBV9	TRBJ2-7	CASSPSPDAPYEQYF
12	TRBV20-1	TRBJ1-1	CSARDRHRSSFF
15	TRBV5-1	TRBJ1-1	CASSLLPTENTEAFF
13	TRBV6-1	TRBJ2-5	CASSEPGRGTQYF
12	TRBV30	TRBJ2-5	CACRREGETQYF
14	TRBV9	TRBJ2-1	CASSPQVGYNEQFF
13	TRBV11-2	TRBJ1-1	CASSPGPAAEAFF
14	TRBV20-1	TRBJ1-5	CSVLGQGAPQPQHF
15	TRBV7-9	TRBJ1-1	CASSFDTLMNTEAFF
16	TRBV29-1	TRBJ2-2	CSVGSGLGVNTGELFF
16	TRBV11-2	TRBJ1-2	CASSLTVGPLNYGYTF
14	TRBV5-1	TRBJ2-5	CASSLGLVGETQYF